These 29 T cell receptor beta chains came from one sample sequenced in a study of tumor and adjacent non-tumor tissue in lung cancer. Three rounds of nested PCR, following a modified ARM-PCR protocol, produced the TCRbeta library. TCRdb recomputed calls from the multiplex PCR reads with MiXCR, one row per CDR3 protein. The repertoire holds 45,000 to 65,000 distinct CDR3 sequences, with about 70% as singletons. RNA was extracted from bulk tissue without any cell sorting. The normal lung tissue was taken more than 3 cm from the tumor edge. Sample: distant non-tumor lung tissue. Receptors originate from a woman aged 55-75 years with non-small cell lung cancer.

Regarding this clonotype: Lacking the conserved final phenylalanine or tryptophan, this CDR3 likely reflects a read error. The chain is built from TRBV29-1 and TRBJ1-2, with D perhaps TRBD1 (5 bases). This CDR3 comprises 11 residues. Trimming removed 5 bases from V and 11 bases from J, with 15 bases in between. Germline V gene data show CDR1 as SQVTM and CDR2 as ANQGSEA. Here the CDR3 DNA reads TGCAGCGTTCCAAGTAGGGGTGGTTACACCTTA. Translation gives CSVPSRGGYTL.

This clonotype was observed a few times. This chain joins TRBV5-1 and TRBJ2-3; 9 nucleotides line up with TRBD2. The germline V gene has CDR1 SGHRS and CDR2 YFSETQ. The CDR3 totals 16 residues. The CDR3 DNA follows: TGCACCAACAGCTTTGGGATAGCGGGAGTCACAGATACGCAGTATTTT. Translation gives CTNSFGIAGVTDTQYF. The variable domain in full, completed from reference TRBV5-1 and TRBJ2-3, reads KAGVTQTPRYLIKTRGQQVTLSCSPISGHRSVSWYQQTPGQGLQFLFEYFSETQRNKGNFPGRFSGRQFSNSRSEMNVSTLELGDSALYLCTNSFGIAGVTDTQYFGPGTRLTVL.

As concerns this clonotype: A junction end diverges from the germline sequence, so it may reflect a read error. The V gene is TRBV6-6, the J gene TRBJ2-7, with a possible D match to TRBD1 (6 bases). Germline-derived CDR1 and CDR2 are MNHNY and SVGAGI (reference sequence). The CDR3 length is 13 residues. The CDR3 reads CASSTQQGYEQLF. CDR3 in DNA: TGTGCCAGCAGTACGCAACAGGGCTACGAACAGCTCTTC.

This clonotype was seen only once. One junction end disagrees with the germline gene, perhaps due to a read error. The chain joins TRBV6-1 to TRBJ2-1, with D possibly being TRBD1 (6 bases). This CDR3 spans 11 amino acids. Germline CDR1 reads MNHNS; CDR2 reads SASEGT. CDR3 DNA: TGTGACAGCATGGCCCTAGTGGGGGCGTTCTTC. This encodes CDSMALVGAFF.

Remarks on this clonotype: An end of the junction does not agree with germline; a read error may underlie this. This chain uses TRBV11-2 with TRBJ2-7; TRBD2 is a possible D gene (5 bases). Germline lookup yields CDR1 SGHAT and CDR2 FQNNGV. The CDR3 contains 13 residues. The CDR3 DNA sequence: TGTGACAGCAGCCCATTGGCGGATGGAGGGCAGTACTTC. It translates to CDSSPLADGGQYF. Full variable domain (outside the CDR3, taken from reference TRBV11-2 and TRBJ2-7): EAGVAQSPRYKIIEKRQSVAFWCNPISGHATLYWYQQILGQGPKLLIQFQNNGVVDDSQLPKDRFSAERLKGVDSTLKIQPAKLEDSAVYLCDSSPLADGGQYFGPGTRLTVT.

Remarks on this clonotype: One end of the junction does not line up with germline, which may come from a read error. The rearrangement uses TRBV12-3 or TRBV12-4 and TRBJ2-3; 10 nucleotides line up with TRBD1. The CDR3 length is 16 residues. The CDR3 region is CANSSAGTGATDTQYF. In nucleotides, the CDR3 is TGTGCCAACAGTTCCGCCGGGACAGGGGCGACAGATACGCAGTATTTT.

The chain couples TRBV11-2 to TRBJ2-7; possible D gene TRBD2, 6 bases. CDR3 length: 15 residues. Germline V CDR1 and CDR2: SGHAT, FQNNGV. Trimming removed 4 bases from V and 5 bases from J, with 18 bases in between. CDR3 DNA sequence: TGTGCCAGCAGCTCGGGGACGGGAGTCTTTCACGAGCAGTACTTC. The encoded protein is CASSSGTGVFHEQYF.

Worth noting for this clonotype: The junction differs from germline at one of its ends, possibly a read error. This chain joins TRBV6-6 and TRBJ2-1, with unresolved D. The CDR3 is 14 residues long. The germline gives CDR1 MNHNY, CDR2 SVGAGI (reference sequence). The DNA of the CDR3 is TGTGCCAGCAGTTACTCGCCTCCCTACAATGAGCTGTTCTTC. Translation gives CASSYSPPYNELFF.

This clonotype was counted ten times or more. The J gene is TRBJ1-3, the V gene TRBV29-1, with D hard to call. The V and J ends lost 2 bases and 2 bases respectively, with 4 bases between them. Germline V gene data show CDR1 as SQVTM and CDR2 as ANQGSEA. The CDR3 spans 12 residues. The DNA for the CDR3 is TGCAGCGTTGAACCCACTGGAAACACCATATATTTT. Its protein is CSVEPTGNTIYF. Supplemented by reference TRBV29-1 and TRBJ1-3, the full variable domain reads SAVISQKPSRDICQRGTSLTIQCQVDSQVTMMFWYRQQPGQSLTLIATANQGSEATYESGFVIDKFPISRPNLTFSTLTVSNMSPEDSSIYLCSVEPTGNTIYFGEGSWLTVV.

This clonotype was recorded at least ten times. J is TRBJ2-6 and V is TRBV6-4; D gene unclear. CDR3 size: 16 residues. Germline V lookup: CDR1 MRHNA, CDR2 SNTAGT. Trimming took off 2 bases at V and 2 bases at J, with 10 bases between the two ends. The CDR3 loop is CASSDGQKAGANVLTF. The CDR3 DNA reads TGTGCCAGCAGTGACGGCCAAAAAGCTGGGGCCAACGTCCTGACTTTC.

Points on this clonotype: Without the conserved terminal phenylalanine or tryptophan, this CDR3 likely stems from a read error. The chain combines TRBV6-2 or TRBV6-3 with TRBJ2-1, with TRBD2 matching over 9 bases. The CDR3 is made up of 16 amino acids. The germline V gene encodes CDR1 MNHEY and CDR2 SVGEGT. CDR3 sequence reads: CAGSYTAGGPGNEQFL. DNA of the CDR3: TGTGCCGGCAGTTATACAGCGGGAGGCCCCGGGAATGAGCAGTTCTTA.

With regard to this clonotype: Its ends do not fully match the called genes, so a read error is possible. V usage is TRBV4-3 and J usage is TRBJ2-2, with 8 bases aligning to TRBD2. The CDR3 sequence is 15 residues long. Per the germline V gene, CDR1 is LGHNA and CDR2 is YSLEER. CDR3 coding DNA: TGTGCCAGCAACCAAGATGCAGCGGGAGTCGGGGAGCTGTTTTTT. Translation gives CASNQDAAGVGELFF.

Regarding this clonotype: One junction end does not reproduce the germline sequence, and a read error may be involved. This chain connects TRBV6-1 to TRBJ2-3, with 8 nucleotides matching TRBD2. Looked up from germline, CDR1 is MNHNS and CDR2 is SASEGT. This CDR3 spans 14 amino acids. The CDR3 bases are TGTGCCAACACTGTACGGGAGGGCACAAATACGCAGTATTTT. As protein: CANTVREGTNTQYF.

As to this clonotype: At one end, the junction sequence differs from germline, possibly due to a read error. V gene TRBV6-6 combines with J gene TRBJ2-6, with a weak D call TRBD1 (5 bases). The CDR3 is 15 residues long. CDR1 and CDR2 from the germline V gene are MNHNY and SVGAGI (reference sequence). In nucleotides, the CDR3 is TGTGCCAGCAGTTACGACAGCTCTTGGGCCAAAGTCCTGACTTTC. Protein: CASSYDSSWAKVLTF.

This clonotype was detected a few times. Here the CDR3 omits its conserved ending phenylalanine or tryptophan, so a read error is the likely source. The chain joins TRBV11-3 to TRBJ1-1; D is undetermined. The V gene lost 5 bases and the J gene lost 3 bases, with 10 bases spanning the gap. This CDR3 contains 13 residues. CDR1 and CDR2 (germline): SGHNT, YENEEA. The chain's CDR3 is CASSKQQDTEAFS. The CDR3 coding sequence is TGTGCCAGCAGCAAACAGCAGGACACTGAAGCTTTCTCT.

A remark on this clonotype: The junction shows a germline mismatch at one end, possibly a read error. V and J are TRBV12-3 or TRBV12-4 and TRBJ2-3; TRBD2 is a possible D gene (5 bases). CDR3 length: 14 amino acids. The CDR3 here is CASNFNIGVDMQYF. CDR3 bases: TGTGCCAGCAATTTTAACATCGGGGTGGATATGCAGTATTTT.

A single count supports this clonotype. This chain joins TRBV28 and TRBJ2-3, with TRBD2 identical over 7 bases. The CDR3 sequence is 12 residues long. CDR1 and CDR2 from the germline V gene are MDHEN and SYDVKM. The CDR3 is CLSSDGGDTQYF. DNA of the CDR3: TGTCTCAGCAGCGACGGGGGGGATACGCAGTATTTT.

A remark on this clonotype: The junction does not match germline at one end; this may be a read error. The chain recombines TRBV11-2 with TRBJ2-3; D remains ambiguous. CDR3 size: 15 residues. CDR1 is SGHAT and CDR2 is FQNNGV in the germline V gene. The CDR3 nucleotides are TGCGCCAGCAGCCCAGTAGACGGACGCACAGATATGCAGTATTTT. Amino acid sequence: CASSPVDGRTDMQYF. The full variable domain, completed using reference TRBV11-2 and TRBJ2-3, is EAGVAQSPRYKIIEKRQSVAFWCNPISGHATLYWYQQILGQGPKLLIQFQNNGVVDDSQLPKDRFSAERLKGVDSTLKIQPAKLEDSAVYLCASSPVDGRTDMQYFGPGTRLTVL.

This clonotype was recorded at least ten times. This sequence may be a read error, since a much larger clone differs from it by one base. The chain has TRBV29-1 and TRBJ2-1, with D perhaps TRBD1 or TRBD2 (5 bases each). Germline CDR1 is SQVTM and CDR2 is ANQGSEA. The length of the CDR3 is 12 residues. The CDR3 nucleotides are TGCAGCGTTGAAGAGGGGACCAATGAGCGGTTCTTC. As protein: CSVEEGTNERFF.

In the case of this clonotype: Compared with germline, one end of the junction differs, possibly owing to a read error. The chain joins TRBV29-1 to TRBJ1-5; D is unclear. The CDR3 consists of 12 residues. Germline V gene sequence: CDR1 SQVTM, CDR2 ANQGSEA. CDR3 DNA: TGTAGCTTCCTGGACGGCAATCAGCCGCAGCATTTT. It specifies CSFLDGNQPQHF.

In its sample, this clonotype was seen many times. The CDR3 loop reads CASSLKRGGTDTQYF. DNA for the CDR3: TGTGCCAGCAGCTTGAAGCGGGGAGGAACAGATACGCAGTATTTT. V usage is TRBV5-8 and J usage is TRBJ2-3; TRBD2 matches 7 bases. The CDR3 runs 15 residues. V lost 1 base, J lost 3 bases, and 5 bases stayed unmatched. The germline V gene has CDR1 SGHTS and CDR2 YDEGEE. The whole variable domain, remainder taken from reference TRBV5-8 and TRBJ2-3, is EAGVTQSPTHLIKTRGQQATLRCSPISGHTSVYWYQQALGLGLQFLLWYDEGEERNRGNFPPRFSGRQFPNYSSELNVNALELEDSALYLCASSLKRGGTDTQYFGPGTRLTVL.

Notes on this clonotype: Given the absence of the conserved phenylalanine or tryptophan at the CDR3 end, a read error is likely. The genes are TRBV12-3 or TRBV12-4 and TRBJ2-1; maybe TRBD2 (6 bases). The CDR3 runs 14 residues. The CDR3 protein is CASTYGDSYSEQFL. CDR3 bases: TGTGCCAGCACCTACGGGGACTCCTACAGTGAGCAGTTCTTA.

About this clonotype itself: Germline and junction disagree at one end, which may indicate a read error. J is TRBJ2-3 and V is TRBV28; D remains unclear. The CDR3 has 11 residues. Germline assignment: CDR1 MDHEN and CDR2 SYDVKM. The CDR3 nucleotides read TGCGCCAGCAGTCGCACAGATACGGAGTATTTT. Protein sequence: CASSRTDTEYF.

Of note for this clonotype: Without the conserved terminal phenylalanine or tryptophan, this CDR3 likely stems from a read error. V gene TRBV7-8 combines with J gene TRBJ2-3, with D perhaps being TRBD1 or TRBD2 (5 bases each). CDR1 SGHVS and CDR2 FQNEAQ come from the germline V gene. The CDR3 spans 15 residues. In DNA form, the CDR3 reads TGTGCCAGTAGCTTCGGGACGGCTAGCACAGATACGCAGTATTAT. It translates to CASSFGTASTDTQYY.

Comments on this clonotype: One junction end does not reproduce the germline sequence, and a read error may be involved. The chain combines TRBV6-5 with TRBJ1-1, with 7 bases identical to TRBD1. The germline V gene encodes CDR1 MNHEY and CDR2 SVGAGI. The CDR3 has 13 amino acids. Here the CDR3 reads CVSSPTGDLEAFF. The CDR3 DNA is TGTGTCAGCAGCCCTACAGGGGATCTTGAAGCTTTCTTT.

The chain carries TRBV5-4 and TRBJ2-7; perhaps D is TRBD1 or TRBD2 (5 bases each). Germline CDR1 SGHNT, CDR2 YYREEE (reference sequence). V lost 3 bases and J 6 bases, leaving 16 bases between the germline ends. This CDR3 has 14 residues. The CDR3 sequence: CASSSGPSLVEQYF. CDR3 sequence (DNA): TGTGCCAGCAGCTCGGGACCATCTTTAGTCGAGCAGTACTTC. The full variable domain, rest sourced from reference TRBV5-4 and TRBJ2-7, is ETGVTQSPTHLIKTRGQQVTLRCSSQSGHNTVSWYQQALGQGPQFIFQYYREEENGRGNFPPRFSGLQFPNYSSELNVNALELDDSALYLCASSSGPSLVEQYFGPGTRLTVT.

This clonotype was counted ten times or more. The chain recombines TRBV4-1 with TRBJ1-5; a possible D gene is TRBD1 (5 bases). The CDR3 has 15 amino acids. Germline V gene sequence: CDR1 MGHRA, CDR2 YSYEKL. V shed 2 bases and J shed 6 bases, with 14 bases lying between them. The CDR3: CASSQKEGTTQPQHF. The CDR3 DNA sequence: TGCGCCAGCAGCCAAAAAGAAGGGACTACTCAGCCCCAGCATTTT.

Note on this clonotype: One end of the junction fails to match germline, which may point to a read error. The chain employs TRBV11-3 and TRBJ2-2, with TRBD1 matching 7 bases. The CDR3 has 15 amino acids. From germline, CDR1 is SGHNT and CDR2 YENEEA. CDR3 protein: CVNSPRDSNTGELIF. Here the CDR3 DNA reads TGTGTCAACAGCCCAAGGGACAGCAACACCGGGGAGCTGATTTTT.

A few counts support this clonotype. At one end, the junction sequence differs from germline, possibly due to a read error. This chain joins TRBV10-1 and TRBJ2-3; TRBD1 agrees at 9 bases. Germline CDR1 WNHNN, CDR2 SYGVQD (reference sequence). The CDR3 sequence is 15 residues long. The CDR3, as DNA: TGCGCCGGCAGTGGGGGGACAGGGAAGGCAGATACGCAGTATTTT. It is translated as CAGSGGTGKADTQYF.